The 27 T cell receptor beta chains reported below all come from one sample, sequenced in a study of T-cell reconstitution after alpha-beta-depleted transplantation in children. Preparing the TCRbeta library involved the use of unique molecular identifiers. TCRdb redid the calling of the PCR reads with MiXCR, one entry per CDR3 protein. The sample lists approximately 630,000 distinct CDR3 sequences, around 14% occurring once. The sample consisted of PBMCs, taken before TCRalphabeta/CD19-depleted stem cell transplant. The receptors originated from a girl aged 2-10 years with congenital amegakaryocytic thrombocytopenia, due to receive a stem cell transplant.

Only a few counts were recorded for this clonotype. This rearrangement joins TRBV5-5 to TRBJ2-3; 8 bases match TRBD1. V dropped 0 bases and J dropped 1; count of bases not matched to a gene: 7. From germline, CDR1 is SGHKS and CDR2 YYEKEE (reference sequence). This CDR3 spans 17 amino acids. The CDR3 nucleotides are TGTGCCAGCAGCTTGGCCGTTGGGACAGGTGGCACAGATACGCAGTATTTT. Translating gives CASSLAVGTGGTDTQYF.

This clonotype was observed at least ten times. The V call is TRBV29-1, the J call TRBJ2-5, with TRBD2 matching 7 bases. V dropped 6 bases and J dropped 3; count of bases not matched to a gene: 7. The length of the CDR3 is 13 residues. CDR1 SQVTM and CDR2 ANQGSEA come from the germline V gene. The CDR3 spells CSVRLAAKETQYF. CDR3 in DNA: TGCAGCGTACGGCTAGCGGCTAAAGAGACCCAGTACTTC.

This clonotype was recorded at least ten times. The chain is built from TRBV15 and TRBJ2-1, with D uncertain. CDR1 is LNHNV, CDR2 YYDKDF, per germline (reference sequence). Trimming left V 2 bases short and J 0 bases short, with 8 bases between. The CDR3 covers 15 residues. For the CDR3, the DNA is TGTGCCACCAGCAGATTCGGAAGCTCCTACAATGAGCAGTTCTTC. It yields the protein CATSRFGSSYNEQFF. The full variable domain, completed using reference TRBV15 and TRBJ2-1, is DAMVIQNPRYQVTQFGKPVTLSCSQTLNHNVMYWYQQKSSQAPKLLFHYYDKDFNNEADTPDNFQSRRPNTSFCFLDIRSPGLGDTAMYLCATSRFGSSYNEQFFGPGTRLTVL.

The CDR3: CASIGSTADQETQYF. CDR3 nucleotides: TGTGCCAGTATAGGGTCGACAGCAGACCAAGAGACCCAGTACTTC. This sequence joins TRBV19 and TRBJ2-5, with D perhaps TRBD1 (5 bases). The CDR3 contains 15 residues. The germline V gene has CDR1 LNHDA and CDR2 SQIVND (reference sequence). Trimming cost V 7 bases and J 0 bases, with 15 bases left between them.

This clonotype came up many times. The chain has TRBV20-1 and TRBJ2-7; TRBD2 is a possible D gene (6 bases). Germline lookup yields CDR1 DFQATT and CDR2 SNEGSKA (reference sequence). V gave up 0 bases and J gave up 0 bases, with 9 bases separating them. The CDR3 loop spans 14 amino acids. CDR3 sequence reads: CSARDGGNSYEQYF. Written as DNA, the CDR3 is TGCAGTGCTAGAGACGGAGGGAACTCCTACGAGCAGTACTTC.

This clonotype showed up many times. The chain is built from TRBV7-9 and TRBJ2-7, with TRBD2 matching over 8 bases. This CDR3 contains 16 residues. CDR1 and CDR2 (germline): SEHNR, FQNEAQ (reference sequence). The ends lost 3 bases at V and 4 bases at J; junction bases unmatched: 11. This CDR3 reads CASSLMVAGLEYEQYF. The DNA for the CDR3 is TGTGCCAGCAGCTTGATGGTAGCGGGACTTGAGTACGAGCAGTACTTC.

V is TRBV20-1 and J is TRBJ2-7; the match to TRBD2 covers 13 bases. CDR3 length equals 16 residues. Looked up from germline, CDR1 is DFQATT and CDR2 is SNEGSKA (reference sequence). Trimming took 1 base from V and 5 from J; bases not matched to a gene: 8. CDR3 in amino acids: CSARVRGGTSGDEQYF. The CDR3 nucleotides are TGCAGTGCTAGAGTCCGTGGGGGGACTAGCGGGGACGAGCAGTACTTC.

This clonotype has just a few counts. This sequence joins TRBV7-8 and TRBJ2-5; 13 nucleotides agree with TRBD2. This CDR3 region has 16 residues. V shed 6 bases, J shed 2 bases, and the junction held 6 bases outside the gene matches. Per the germline V gene, CDR1 is SGHVS and CDR2 is FQNEAQ. The CDR3 DNA reads as TGTGCCAGCAGGAGGACTAGCGGGGGCCTTCAAGAGACCCAGTACTTC. Protein sequence: CASRRTSGGLQETQYF.

This clonotype was observed at least ten times. CDR3: CAISESGRNTIYF. In DNA, the CDR3 is TGTGCCATCAGTGAGTCTGGCAGAAACACCATATATTTT. The rearrangement uses TRBV10-3 and TRBJ1-3, with D unclear. Germline CDR1 reads ENHRY; CDR2 reads SYGVKD. Trimming took 0 bases from V and 5 from J, leaving 5 bases between them. The CDR3 consists of 13 residues.

This clonotype was detected a few times. The chain joins TRBV10-1 to TRBJ2-1, with 15 bases lining up with TRBD2. CDR3 length: 21 residues. J lost 5 bases, V lost 2 bases, and 16 bases had no gene match. The germline V gene encodes CDR1 WNHNN and CDR2 SYGVQD (reference sequence). The CDR3: CASSEPPFTPGLAGGNNEQFF. CDR3 bases: TGCGCCAGCAGTGAGCCCCCCTTTACCCCGGGACTAGCGGGGGGCAACAATGAGCAGTTCTTC.

This clonotype has ten or more counts. The rearrangement links TRBV5-1 to TRBJ1-3; unclear D gene. Trimming removed 0 bases at V and 0 bases at J, with 10 bases between. The CDR3 is made up of 16 amino acids. Germline CDR1 and CDR2: SGHRS and YFSETQ. Here the CDR3 reads CASSLAQESSGNTIYF. The DNA for the CDR3 is TGCGCCAGCAGCTTGGCCCAAGAGAGCTCTGGAAACACCATATATTTT.

The CDR3 protein is CASRGGKTEAFF. Here the CDR3 DNA reads TGTGCCAGCCGAGGGGGCAAGACCGAAGCTTTCTTT. The chain employs TRBV6-5 and TRBJ1-1, with 7 nucleotides matching TRBD1. There are 12 residues in the CDR3. Germline CDR1 reads MNHEY; CDR2 reads SVGAGI. The trim removed 8 bases at V and 8 bases at J, leaving 8 bases unmatched.

This clonotype has at least ten counts. The V call is TRBV7-9, the J call TRBJ2-7, with D possibly being TRBD1 (6 bases). CDR3 length: 13 amino acids. V shed 7 bases and J shed 3 bases, with 13 bases lying between them. Germline V CDR1 and CDR2: SEHNR, FQNEAQ (reference sequence). CDR3 DNA sequence: TGTGCCAGCAATCAAGGGGGTTTCTACGAGCAGTACTTC. Residues: CASNQGGFYEQYF.

This clonotype was counted ten times or more. The chain employs TRBV2 and TRBJ2-1; weak D call: TRBD2 (5 bases). This CDR3 is 16 amino acids long. V was trimmed by 7 bases and J by 0 bases, leaving 16 bases between them. Germline CDR1 is SNHLY and CDR2 is FYNNEI. As DNA, the CDR3 is TGTGCCAGCAAAGGGCGAGCGGCTAGCTCCTACAATGAGCAGTTCTTC. It is translated as CASKGRAASSYNEQFF.

The chain recombines TRBV5-1 with TRBJ2-2, with TRBD2 identical over 16 bases. CDR3 length: 16 amino acids. V lost 4 bases, J lost 6 bases, and 3 bases stayed unmatched. Germline lookup yields CDR1 SGHRS and CDR2 YFSETQ. CDR3 region: CASSRGTSGRAGELFF. DNA of the CDR3: TGCGCCAGCAGCCGCGGGACTAGCGGGAGGGCCGGGGAGCTGTTTTTT.

This chain joins TRBV24-1 and TRBJ2-3; the D gene could be TRBD1 or TRBD2 (5 bases each). The V gene lost 2 bases and the J gene lost 3 bases, with 8 bases spanning the gap. The germline V gene encodes CDR1 KGHDR and CDR2 SFDVKD. CDR3 size: 14 residues. The CDR3 loop is CATSDSGGTDTQYF. CDR3 DNA: TGTGCCACCAGTGATTCTGGGGGTACAGATACGCAGTATTTT.

In nucleotides, the CDR3 is TGCAGTGCTAGAGAAAGGGGTGGGGCCAACGTCCTGACTTTC. Protein sequence: CSARERGGANVLTF. The J gene is TRBJ2-6, the V gene TRBV20-1, with D perhaps matching TRBD1 (5 bases). The germline CDR1 and CDR2 sequences are DFQATT and SNEGSKA (reference sequence). The V end was cut by 0 bases, the J end by 3 bases, with 6 bases between. The CDR3 runs to 14 residues.

CDR3 sequence: CASSRWTSGTQETQYF. The CDR3, as DNA: TGCGCCAGCAGCCGTTGGACTAGCGGGACTCAAGAGACCCAGTACTTC. The genes are TRBV5-1 and TRBJ2-5; 12 positions match TRBD2. CDR1 SGHRS and CDR2 YFSETQ come from the germline V gene. The CDR3 covers 16 residues. V was clipped by 4 bases and J by 2 bases; unmatched bases: 6.

This clonotype was seen many times. The chain employs TRBV6-1 and TRBJ1-5, with D hard to call. CDR1 is MNHNS and CDR2 is SASEGT in the germline V gene. This CDR3 contains 15 residues. V lost 7 bases, J lost 0 bases, and 13 bases lay in between. As DNA, the CDR3 is TGTGCCAGCATTCCTTATCGATATAGCAATCAGCCCCAGCATTTT. It encodes CASIPYRYSNQPQHF.

This clonotype was observed many times. J is TRBJ2-1 and V is TRBV5-5, with 9 bases fitting TRBD1. V was clipped by 0 bases and J by 4 bases; unmatched bases: 5. This CDR3 spans 16 amino acids. The germline V gene has CDR1 SGHKS and CDR2 YYEKEE (reference sequence). DNA for the CDR3: TGTGCCAGCAGCTTGGACGGGACAGGGAAATACAATGAGCAGTTCTTC. Translating gives CASSLDGTGKYNEQFF.

This clonotype has a handful of counts. V is TRBV12-3 or TRBV12-4 and J is TRBJ1-1, with D possibly TRBD1 on 5 matching bases. Trimming pared 7 bases from V and 5 bases from J, leaving 17 bases between. The CDR3 runs 14 residues. The CDR3 is CASIRRVLGTEAFF. The DNA of the CDR3 is TGTGCCAGCATCCGCAGGGTTTTGGGGACTGAAGCTTTCTTT.

This clonotype was recorded many times. The chain couples TRBV20-1 to TRBJ2-3, with TRBD1 as a possible D gene (7 bases). V was trimmed by 5 bases and J by 4 bases, leaving 19 bases between them. The germline V gene encodes CDR1 DFQATT and CDR2 SNEGSKA (reference sequence). This CDR3 has 15 amino acids. The CDR3: CSAPLGGGTADTQYF. For the CDR3, the DNA is TGCAGTGCTCCGCTAGGGGGCGGGACGGCAGATACGCAGTATTTT.

This clonotype was detected many times. The V call is TRBV29-1, the J call TRBJ1-2; D gene unclear. The CDR3 covers 16 residues. CDR1 SQVTM and CDR2 ANQGSEA come from the germline V gene. Trimming removed 6 bases at V and 3 bases at J, with 23 bases between. This CDR3 reads CSVDPVTGLRDYGYTF. In nucleotides, the CDR3 is TGCAGCGTGGACCCAGTGACGGGTTTACGGGACTATGGCTACACCTTC.

This clonotype has only a few counts. This chain joins TRBV7-3 and TRBJ2-1; D is undetermined. Germline lookup yields CDR1 SGHTA and CDR2 FQGTGA. V was cut by 6 bases and J by 10 bases, with 22 bases left in between. The CDR3 contains 15 residues. CDR3 protein: CASRVAANPWGEQFF. CDR3 bases: TGTGCCAGCAGGGTGGCAGCGAACCCTTGGGGAGAGCAGTTCTTC.

This clonotype was counted a few times. This chain joins TRBV7-9 and TRBJ2-7; TRBD1 matches at 7 bases. The length of the CDR3 is 15 residues. The trim removed 6 bases at V and 3 bases at J, leaving 11 bases unmatched. Germline V gives CDR1 SEHNR, CDR2 FQNEAQ (reference sequence). CDR3 in amino acids: CASSRERGQLYEQYF. The CDR3 nucleotides are TGTGCCAGCAGTCGAGAACGGGGACAGCTCTACGAGCAGTACTTC.

This chain joins TRBV19 and TRBJ1-5; D is unclear. CDR1 is LNHDA, CDR2 SQIVND, per germline (reference sequence). CDR3 length: 15 amino acids. Trimming took 2 bases from V and 5 from J, leaving 13 bases between them. The CDR3, as DNA: TGTGCCAGTAGTATACGTGGGGATGGGTATCAGCCCCAGCATTTT. This encodes CASSIRGDGYQPQHF.

This clonotype appeared many times. The V gene is TRBV20-1, the J gene TRBJ1-3; D possibly corresponds to TRBD1 (6 bases). The germline gives CDR1 DFQATT, CDR2 SNEGSKA (reference sequence). The CDR3 length is 15 residues. V lost 4 bases to trimming and J lost 3 bases, with 16 bases between them. CDR3 amino acids: CSATSGRGGGNTIYF. In nucleotides, the CDR3 is TGCAGTGCTACCTCTGGAAGAGGGGGTGGAAACACCATATATTTT.